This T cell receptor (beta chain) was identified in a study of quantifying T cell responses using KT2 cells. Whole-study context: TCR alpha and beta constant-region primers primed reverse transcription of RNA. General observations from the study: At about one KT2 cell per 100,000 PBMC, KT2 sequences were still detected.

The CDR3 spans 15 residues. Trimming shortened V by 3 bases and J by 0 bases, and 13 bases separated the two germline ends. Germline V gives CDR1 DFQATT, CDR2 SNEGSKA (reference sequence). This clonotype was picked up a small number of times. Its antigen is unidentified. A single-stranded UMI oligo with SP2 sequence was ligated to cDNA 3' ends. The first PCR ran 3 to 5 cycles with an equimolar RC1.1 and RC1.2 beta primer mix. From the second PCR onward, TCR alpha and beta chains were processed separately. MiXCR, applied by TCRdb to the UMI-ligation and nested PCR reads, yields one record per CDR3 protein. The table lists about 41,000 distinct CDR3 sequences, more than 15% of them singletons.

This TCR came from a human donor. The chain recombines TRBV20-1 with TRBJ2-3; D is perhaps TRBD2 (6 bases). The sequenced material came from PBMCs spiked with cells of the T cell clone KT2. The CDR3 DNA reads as TGCAGTGCTAGTCTGGGGGGATTCAGCACAGATACGCAGTATTTT. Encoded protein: CSASLGGFSTDTQYF.